These T cell receptor beta chains were read from a single sample in a study of CD8 T cells in Susac syndrome. TCRdb itself ran the immunoSEQ multiplex PCR reads through MiXCR, one entry per CDR3 protein. The sample lists 70,000 or so distinct CDR3 sequences, around 93% occurring once. Sequenced input: CD8+ T cells from PBMCs. Every receptor here comes from a human donor in good health. Both conserved end residues are part of each CDR3. Each record gives: J gene, CDR3 length, D gene, V gene, clone size, CDR3 protein, CDR3 DNA. A D gene is named only where the DNA matches it firmly. A row's size may be missing; if present it is once, few, many or a size class.

J gene: TRBJ2-3
CDR3 length: 14
D gene: NA
V gene: TRBV5-1
clone size: NA
CDR3 protein: CASSLTGYTDTQYF
CDR3 DNA: TGCGCCAGCAGCTTGACAGGGTACACAGATACGCAGTATTTT

J gene: TRBJ2-1
CDR3 length: 12
D gene: NA
V gene: TRBV14
clone size: once
CDR3 protein: CASSQEGNEQFF
CDR3 DNA: TGTGCCAGCAGCCAAGAAGGAAATGAGCAGTTCTTC

J gene: TRBJ1-1
CDR3 length: 13
D gene: TRBD1
V gene: TRBV7-9
clone size: NA
CDR3 protein: CASSVTGDPEAFF
CDR3 DNA: TGTGCCAGCAGCGTAACAGGGGATCCTGAAGCTTTCTTT

J gene: TRBJ2-3
CDR3 length: 14
D gene: NA
V gene: TRBV27
clone size: NA
CDR3 protein: CASSYPGGADTQYF
CDR3 DNA: TGTGCCAGCAGCTATCCGGGGGGCGCAGATACGCAGTATTTT

J gene: TRBJ1-1
CDR3 length: 14
D gene: NA
V gene: TRBV7-8
clone size: NA
CDR3 protein: CASSLIPPNTEAFF
CDR3 DNA: TGTGCCAGCAGCCTCATACCCCCCAACACTGAAGCTTTCTTT

J gene: TRBJ2-3
CDR3 length: 16
D gene: TRBD1
V gene: TRBV9
clone size: NA
CDR3 protein: CASSVGARGFTDTQYF
CDR3 DNA: TGTGCCAGCAGCGTAGGAGCCAGGGGGTTCACAGATACGCAGTATTTT

J gene: TRBJ2-4
CDR3 length: 18
D gene: NA
V gene: TRBV20-1
clone size: NA
CDR3 protein: CSARGSDQKGAYKNIQYF
CDR3 DNA: TGCAGTGCTAGAGGGTCAGATCAAAAGGGCGCGTACAAAAACATTCAGTACTTC

J gene: TRBJ2-2
CDR3 length: 16
D gene: TRBD1
V gene: TRBV7-9
clone size: NA
CDR3 protein: CASSPSWTGHTGELFF
CDR3 DNA: TGTGCCAGCAGTCCTTCGTGGACAGGGCATACCGGGGAGCTGTTTTTT

J gene: TRBJ1-6
CDR3 length: 16
D gene: NA
V gene: TRBV14
clone size: NA
CDR3 protein: CASSQDLGRVNSPLHF
CDR3 DNA: TGTGCCAGCAGCCAAGATCTCGGCAGGGTGAATTCACCCCTCCACTTT

J gene: TRBJ1-1
CDR3 length: 13
D gene: NA
V gene: TRBV7-9
clone size: NA
CDR3 protein: CASSYPRQTEAFF
CDR3 DNA: TGTGCCAGCAGCTACCCCCGACAGACTGAAGCTTTCTTT

J gene: TRBJ1-2
CDR3 length: 17
D gene: TRBD1
V gene: TRBV3-1
clone size: NA
CDR3 protein: CASSPGTGREEAYGYTF
CDR3 DNA: TGTGCCAGCAGCCCCGGGACAGGGAGAGAAGAGGCCTATGGCTACACCTTC

J gene: TRBJ2-7
CDR3 length: 14
D gene: NA
V gene: TRBV7-9
clone size: NA
CDR3 protein: CASSWEAGPYEQYF
CDR3 DNA: TGTGCCAGCAGCTGGGAGGCAGGGCCCTACGAGCAGTACTTC

J gene: TRBJ1-2
CDR3 length: 13
D gene: NA
V gene: TRBV6-6
clone size: NA
CDR3 protein: CASTRGGIYGYTF
CDR3 DNA: TGTGCCAGCACCCGTGGGGGGATCTATGGCTACACCTTC

J gene: TRBJ2-1
CDR3 length: 13
D gene: NA
V gene: TRBV7-9
clone size: NA
CDR3 protein: CASSFYGGNEQFF
CDR3 DNA: TGTGCCAGCAGCTTCTATGGGGGAAATGAGCAGTTCTTC

J gene: TRBJ1-1
CDR3 length: 13
D gene: NA
V gene: TRBV4-3
clone size: NA
CDR3 protein: CASSRQRGTEAFF
CDR3 DNA: TGCGCCAGCAGCCGGCAGCGGGGCACTGAAGCTTTCTTT

J gene: TRBJ2-7
CDR3 length: 16
D gene: NA
V gene: TRBV9
clone size: NA
CDR3 protein: CASSPNEVGSSYEQYF
CDR3 DNA: TGTGCCAGCAGCCCAAACGAAGTCGGGAGCTCCTACGAGCAGTACTTC

J gene: TRBJ1-6
CDR3 length: 13
D gene: NA
V gene: TRBV4-2
clone size: once
CDR3 protein: CASSQSWNSPLHF
CDR3 DNA: TGTGCCAGCAGCCAAAGTTGGAATTCACCCCTCCACTTT

J gene: TRBJ1-5
CDR3 length: 13
D gene: TRBD1
V gene: TRBV25-1
clone size: NA
CDR3 protein: CASRGQGNQPQHF
CDR3 DNA: TGTGCCAGCAGGGGACAGGGCAATCAGCCCCAGCATTTT

J gene: TRBJ1-6
CDR3 length: 13
D gene: NA
V gene: TRBV19
clone size: once
CDR3 protein: CASSIGWGSPLHF
CDR3 DNA: TGTGCCAGTAGTATCGGGTGGGGTTCACCCCTCCACTTT

J gene: TRBJ1-1
CDR3 length: 16
D gene: NA
V gene: TRBV5-1
clone size: once
CDR3 protein: CASSSPREGMNTEAFF
CDR3 DNA: TGCGCCAGCAGCTCTCCGCGGGAGGGTATGAACACTGAAGCTTTCTTT

J gene: TRBJ1-2
CDR3 length: 13
D gene: NA
V gene: TRBV30
clone size: NA
CDR3 protein: CAWRRGKDYGYTF
CDR3 DNA: TGTGCCTGGAGACGGGGGAAGGACTATGGCTACACCTTC

J gene: TRBJ2-5
CDR3 length: 16
D gene: TRBD2
V gene: TRBV7-2
clone size: NA
CDR3 protein: CASSSEGLAGGQTQYF
CDR3 DNA: TGTGCCAGCAGCTCGGAGGGACTAGCGGGGGGGCAGACCCAGTACTTC

J gene: TRBJ2-7
CDR3 length: 13
D gene: NA
V gene: TRBV4-1
clone size: NA
CDR3 protein: CASSYRDTYEQYF
CDR3 DNA: TGCGCCAGCAGCTACCGGGACACTTACGAGCAGTACTTC

J gene: TRBJ2-5
CDR3 length: 14
D gene: NA
V gene: TRBV29-1
clone size: NA
CDR3 protein: CSVWSDRLQETQYF
CDR3 DNA: TGCAGCGTTTGGAGTGACAGGTTACAAGAGACCCAGTACTTC

J gene: TRBJ2-7
CDR3 length: 13
D gene: TRBD2
V gene: TRBV28
clone size: NA
CDR3 protein: CASSLGLGREQYF
CDR3 DNA: TGTGCCAGCAGCCTAGGACTAGGCCGCGAGCAGTACTTC

J gene: TRBJ2-1
CDR3 length: 11
D gene: NA
V gene: TRBV3-1
clone size: few
CDR3 protein: CASSLDNEQFF
CDR3 DNA: TGTGCCAGCAGCCTCGACAATGAGCAGTTCTTC

J gene: TRBJ2-5
CDR3 length: 14
D gene: NA
V gene: TRBV7-9
clone size: NA
CDR3 protein: CASSEGGYQETQYF
CDR3 DNA: TGTGCCAGCAGCGAAGGGGGGTACCAAGAGACCCAGTACTTC

J gene: TRBJ1-6
CDR3 length: 20
D gene: TRBD1
V gene: TRBV25-1
clone size: NA
CDR3 protein: CASSDSGQGQGRGFDSPLHF
CDR3 DNA: TGTGCCAGCAGTGACTCGGGACAGGGCCAAGGTCGGGGTTTTGATTCACCCCTCCACTTT

J gene: TRBJ1-3
CDR3 length: 15
D gene: NA
V gene: TRBV3-1
clone size: NA
CDR3 protein: CASSPGPRSGNTIYF
CDR3 DNA: TGTGCCAGCAGCCCCGGGCCGCGCTCTGGAAACACCATATATTTT

J gene: TRBJ2-6
CDR3 length: 15
D gene: NA
V gene: TRBV7-9
clone size: NA
CDR3 protein: CATDLGGSGANVLTF
CDR3 DNA: TGTGCCACTGACCTCGGGGGCTCTGGGGCCAACGTCCTGACTTTC

J gene: TRBJ1-1
CDR3 length: 14
D gene: NA
V gene: TRBV10-3
clone size: once
CDR3 protein: CAISESAGTTEAFF
CDR3 DNA: TGTGCCATCAGTGAGTCGGCTGGGACCACTGAAGCTTTCTTT

J gene: TRBJ2-2
CDR3 length: 15
D gene: NA
V gene: TRBV4-1
clone size: once
CDR3 protein: CASSQPNRGTGELFF
CDR3 DNA: TGCGCCAGCAGCCAACCCAACAGAGGCACCGGGGAGCTGTTTTTT

J gene: TRBJ2-5
CDR3 length: 17
D gene: NA
V gene: TRBV14
clone size: NA
CDR3 protein: CASSQDATGRDGETQYF
CDR3 DNA: TGTGCCAGCAGCCAAGATGCCACAGGGAGGGACGGGGAGACCCAGTACTTC

J gene: TRBJ2-2
CDR3 length: 14
D gene: TRBD1
V gene: TRBV29-1
clone size: NA
CDR3 protein: CSGLQGAGTGELFF
CDR3 DNA: TGCAGCGGACTACAGGGGGCGGGCACCGGGGAGCTGTTTTTT

J gene: TRBJ2-1
CDR3 length: 14
D gene: NA
V gene: TRBV30
clone size: NA
CDR3 protein: CAWSEGPLGNEQFF
CDR3 DNA: TGTGCCTGGAGCGAGGGACCTCTCGGCAATGAGCAGTTCTTC

J gene: TRBJ2-7
CDR3 length: 11
D gene: NA
V gene: TRBV7-9
clone size: NA
CDR3 protein: CASTEGNEQYF
CDR3 DNA: TGTGCCAGCACCGAGGGCAACGAGCAGTACTTC

J gene: TRBJ2-7
CDR3 length: 17
D gene: TRBD2
V gene: TRBV5-6
clone size: NA
CDR3 protein: CASSFTYPSGNSYEQYF
CDR3 DNA: TGTGCCAGCAGCTTCACTTATCCTAGCGGTAACTCCTACGAGCAGTACTTC

J gene: TRBJ2-2
CDR3 length: 13
D gene: NA
V gene: TRBV30
clone size: NA
CDR3 protein: CASRGIGTGELFF
CDR3 DNA: TGTGCCTCAAGGGGGATAGGGACCGGGGAGCTGTTTTTT

J gene: TRBJ1-2
CDR3 length: 14
D gene: NA
V gene: TRBV29-1
clone size: NA
CDR3 protein: CSVAGGGANYGYTF
CDR3 DNA: TGCAGCGTTGCAGGTGGAGGGGCTAACTATGGCTACACCTTC

J gene: TRBJ2-1
CDR3 length: 18
D gene: TRBD2
V gene: TRBV6-5
clone size: NA
CDR3 protein: CASSYGLAGANSYNEQFF
CDR3 DNA: TGTGCCAGCAGTTACGGACTAGCGGGGGCCAACTCCTACAATGAGCAGTTCTTC

J gene: TRBJ2-1
CDR3 length: 17
D gene: TRBD1
V gene: TRBV4-3
clone size: NA
CDR3 protein: CASSHRLPGQGGNEQFF
CDR3 DNA: TGCGCCAGCAGCCATAGACTTCCCGGACAGGGAGGCAATGAGCAGTTCTTC

J gene: TRBJ1-1
CDR3 length: 13
D gene: NA
V gene: TRBV12-3/TRBV12-4
clone size: NA
CDR3 protein: CASSLWGNTEAFF
CDR3 DNA: TGTGCCAGCAGTTTGTGGGGGAACACTGAAGCTTTCTTT

J gene: TRBJ2-7
CDR3 length: 16
D gene: TRBD2
V gene: TRBV20-1
clone size: NA
CDR3 protein: CSARPKGRAASYEQYF
CDR3 DNA: TGCAGTGCTAGGCCGAAAGGGAGGGCAGCCTCCTACGAGCAGTACTTC

J gene: TRBJ2-2
CDR3 length: 16
D gene: NA
V gene: TRBV27
clone size: NA
CDR3 protein: CASSLSVSPATGELFF
CDR3 DNA: TGTGCCAGCAGTTTATCCGTCAGTCCAGCCACCGGGGAGCTGTTTTTT

J gene: TRBJ2-3
CDR3 length: 14
D gene: NA
V gene: TRBV12-3/TRBV12-4
clone size: NA
CDR3 protein: CASSFGSSTDTQYF
CDR3 DNA: TGTGCCAGCAGTTTTGGCTCTAGCACAGATACGCAGTATTTT

J gene: TRBJ2-7
CDR3 length: 13
D gene: NA
V gene: TRBV7-9
clone size: NA
CDR3 protein: CASSPLLSYEQYF
CDR3 DNA: TGTGCCAGCAGCCCGCTCCTCTCCTACGAGCAGTACTTC

J gene: TRBJ1-6
CDR3 length: 16
D gene: NA
V gene: TRBV27
clone size: NA
CDR3 protein: CASSFHRVNYNSPLHF
CDR3 DNA: TGTGCCAGCAGTTTCCACAGGGTAAACTATAATTCACCCCTCCACTTT

J gene: TRBJ1-5
CDR3 length: 16
D gene: TRBD1
V gene: TRBV5-1
clone size: NA
CDR3 protein: CASSLEGGAGYQPQHF
CDR3 DNA: TGCGCCAGCAGCTTGGAAGGGGGCGCAGGATATCAGCCCCAGCATTTT

J gene: TRBJ1-6
CDR3 length: 12
D gene: NA
V gene: TRBV9
clone size: NA
CDR3 protein: CASSGDDSPLHF
CDR3 DNA: TGTGCCAGCAGCGGGGATGATTCACCCCTCCACTTT

J gene: TRBJ1-2
CDR3 length: 13
D gene: TRBD1
V gene: TRBV13
clone size: NA
CDR3 protein: CASSPGQAYGYTF
CDR3 DNA: TGTGCCAGCAGCCCTGGACAGGCGTATGGCTACACCTTC

J gene: TRBJ2-3
CDR3 length: 16
D gene: TRBD1
V gene: TRBV7-9
clone size: once
CDR3 protein: CASSLGDRGLTDTQYF
CDR3 DNA: TGTGCCAGCAGCTTAGGAGACAGGGGGTTGACAGATACGCAGTATTTT

J gene: TRBJ2-4
CDR3 length: 16
D gene: NA
V gene: TRBV28
clone size: NA
CDR3 protein: CASSPRVFVAKNIQYF
CDR3 DNA: TGTGCCAGCAGTCCACGGGTTTTCGTAGCCAAAAACATTCAGTACTTC

J gene: TRBJ1-2
CDR3 length: 15
D gene: NA
V gene: TRBV4-1
clone size: NA
CDR3 protein: CASSPLQGSNYGYTF
CDR3 DNA: TGCGCCAGCAGCCCGTTACAGGGAAGTAACTATGGCTACACCTTC